Presented here are 23 T cell receptor beta chains from one specimen sequenced in a study of shared clonotypes between healthy human individuals. Generated by immunoSEQ multiplex PCR, the TCRdb table keeps only in-frame clones and is missing some. The sample has under 600,000 clones, 70% to 80% seen once. Sequencing was carried out using PBMCs. These receptors all come from a woman aged 40 to 50 in good health. Some clones in this sample may be carry-over from other donors' samples.

This clone was observed a few times. The chain has TRBV14 and TRBJ1-5; D is uncertain. Germline CDR1 reads SGHDN; CDR2 reads FVKESK. The CDR3 spans 13 residues. V lost 4 bases, J lost 3 bases, and 7 bases lay in between. The CDR3 DNA reads as TGTGCCAGCAGCCTTTTCACCAATCAGCCCCAGCATTTT. Protein sequence: CASSLFTNQPQHF.

This sequence joins TRBV7-3 and TRBJ2-7; D possibly corresponds to TRBD2 (6 bases). Germline V gene lookup returns CDR1 SGHTA and CDR2 FQGTGA. V was clipped by 0 bases and J by 3 bases, with 12 bases between them. This CDR3 contains 15 residues. The CDR3 protein is CASSLTPLADYEQYF. DNA of the CDR3: TGTGCCAGCAGCTTAACGCCACTAGCCGACTACGAGCAGTACTTC.

The chain is built from TRBV5-1 and TRBJ2-7; TRBD1 is a possible D gene (5 bases). Germline lookup yields CDR1 SGHRS and CDR2 YFSETQ. The V end lost 1 base, the J end lost 5 bases, and 16 bases lay between the germline ends. This CDR3 comprises 15 residues. CDR3 in amino acids: CASSLNQGTSHEQYF. In nucleotides, the CDR3 is TGCGCCAGCAGCTTGAACCAGGGAACGAGTCACGAGCAGTACTTC.

V usage is TRBV15 and J usage is TRBJ1-4; 10 positions agree with TRBD1. The junction had 5 bases not matched to a gene; V was cut back by 0 bases and J by 7 bases. The CDR3 runs to 16 residues. Germline-derived CDR1 and CDR2 are LNHNV and YYDKDF (reference sequence). CDR3: CATSRDWGTGAEKLFF. CDR3 DNA: TGTGCCACCAGCAGAGATTGGGGGACAGGGGCTGAAAAACTGTTTTTT.

The V gene is TRBV6-1, the J gene TRBJ2-7, with 7 bases lining up with TRBD1. After removal of 1 base from V and 6 bases from J, the junction contained 6 bases not matched to a gene. The CDR3 covers 14 residues. Germline values: CDR1 MNHNS, CDR2 SASEGT. The CDR3 reads CASSEGTGSGEQYF. CDR3 bases: TGTGCCAGCAGTGAAGGGACAGGTTCTGGCGAGCAGTACTTC.

V is TRBV28 and J is TRBJ2-1; 14 bases fit TRBD2. Germline CDR1 MDHEN, CDR2 SYDVKM. J lost 7 bases, V lost 6 bases, and 8 bases had no gene match. The CDR3 contains 16 residues. This CDR3 reads CASRVTSGRGANEQFF. In nucleotides, the CDR3 is TGTGCCAGCAGGGTGACTAGCGGGAGGGGGGCGAATGAGCAGTTCTTC.

The chain has TRBV2 and TRBJ2-3; a possible D gene is TRBD2 (6 bases). This CDR3 has 15 residues. V was cut by 2 bases and J by 5 bases, with 14 bases left in between. CDR1 SNHLY and CDR2 FYNNEI come from the germline V gene. The CDR3 spells CASSELATSRDTQYF. DNA of the CDR3: TGTGCCAGCAGTGAACTAGCGACTTCGAGAGATACGCAGTATTTT.

This chain connects TRBV28 to TRBJ1-4; no definite D call. The CDR3 runs to 14 residues. The germline gives CDR1 MDHEN, CDR2 SYDVKM. The V and J ends lost 1 base and 0 bases respectively, with 3 bases between them. The CDR3 is CASSLYATNEKLFF. CDR3 bases: TGTGCCAGCAGTTTATATGCAACTAATGAAAAACTGTTTTTT.

This clone was seen only a few times. The chain couples TRBV5-6 to TRBJ2-7, with TRBD2 identical over 7 bases. From germline, CDR1 is SGHDT and CDR2 YYEEEE. V lost 2 bases to trimming and J lost 6 bases; unmatched junction nucleotides: 8. CDR3 size: 14 residues. CDR3 DNA: TGTGCCAGCAGCTTTACCTGGGGAGGGATCGAGCAGTACTTC. It is translated as CASSFTWGGIEQYF.

The V gene is TRBV25-1, the J gene TRBJ2-5; D possibly corresponds to TRBD2 (5 bases). The CDR3 spans 13 residues. Germline loops: CDR1 MGHDK, CDR2 SYGVNS. The V and J ends lost 6 bases and 0 bases respectively, with 8 bases between them. This CDR3 reads CASSRGYQETQYF. In DNA, the CDR3 is TGTGCCAGCAGCCGAGGGTACCAAGAGACCCAGTACTTC.

The chain employs TRBV7-3 and TRBJ2-1, with D uncertain. This CDR3 is 15 amino acids long. Per germline, CDR1 SGHTA and CDR2 FQGTGA. Trimming pared 0 bases from V and 10 bases from J, leaving 16 bases between. CDR3 sequence: CASSLTALSSDEQFF. DNA for the CDR3: TGTGCCAGCAGCTTAACGGCCCTATCGTCTGACGAGCAGTTCTTC.

The chain couples TRBV6-5 to TRBJ1-3, with D possibly being TRBD1 (5 bases). The CDR3 loop spans 15 amino acids. V shed 8 bases and J shed 4 bases, with 18 bases lying between them. Germline V lookup: CDR1 MNHEY, CDR2 SVGAGI. CDR3 DNA: TGTGCCAGCCAAACGGTTGGGGGAGCCGGAAACACCATATATTTT. Its translation is CASQTVGGAGNTIYF.

This clone was seen more than once but under ten times. V and J are TRBV5-1 and TRBJ2-3; 10 bases are shared with TRBD2. Unmatched junction bases numbered 6, after V lost 5 bases and J lost 0 bases. From germline, CDR1 is SGHRS and CDR2 YFSETQ. The length of the CDR3 is 16 residues. CDR3 bases: TGCGCCAGCAGACCTGGACTAGCGGCTAGCACAGATACGCAGTATTTT. It specifies CASRPGLAASTDTQYF.

J is TRBJ2-7 and V is TRBV9; no clear D. Germline V gene lookup returns CDR1 SGDLS and CDR2 YYNGEE. This CDR3 has 15 residues. The ends were cut back, 0 bases at V and 3 bases at J, with 13 bases in the middle. The CDR3: CASSVEMGGIYEQYF. CDR3 bases: TGTGCCAGCAGCGTAGAGATGGGTGGGATCTACGAGCAGTACTTC.

This clone showed up just a few times. CDR3 amino acids: CASSPPTGVGSNEQFF. DNA for the CDR3: TGTGCCAGCTCACCACCGACAGGGGTTGGCAGCAATGAGCAGTTCTTC. The V gene is TRBV18, the J gene TRBJ2-1; 8 nucleotides line up with TRBD1. With 0 bases clipped from V and 6 bases from J, the junction kept 7 bases outside the gene matches. Germline lookup yields CDR1 KGHSH and CDR2 LQKENI. The CDR3 runs to 16 residues.

This clone came up a few times. Here the CDR3 reads CASSYSEGPYEQYF. CDR3 DNA: TGTGCCAGCAGTTACTCGGAGGGGCCCTACGAGCAGTACTTC. This chain joins TRBV6-6 and TRBJ2-7; possibly TRBD2 for D (6 bases). Germline V CDR1 and CDR2: MNHNY, SVGAGI (reference sequence). The CDR3 extends over 14 amino acids. V was clipped by 0 bases and J by 2 bases, with 8 bases between them.

The chain links TRBV5-6 to TRBJ2-5; the D is unclear. The CDR3 runs to 12 residues. CDR1 is SGHDT and CDR2 is YYEEEE in the germline V gene. The V end was cut by 0 bases, the J end by 2 bases, with 2 bases between. CDR3 sequence (DNA): TGTGCCAGCAGCTTGGGGCAAGAGACCCAGTACTTC. Protein product: CASSLGQETQYF.

This clone occurred a few times. V is TRBV13 and J is TRBJ2-7, with a tentative D call TRBD2 (5 bases). Germline CDR1 is PRHDT and CDR2 is FYEKMQ (reference sequence). This CDR3 comprises 15 residues. With 2 bases removed from V and 0 bases from J, the gap between germline ends came to 11 bases. The CDR3 is CASSLRTGNSYEQYF. The CDR3 bases are TGTGCCAGCAGCTTACGGACGGGAAACTCCTACGAGCAGTACTTC.

The chain has TRBV28 and TRBJ2-7; D might be TRBD2 (5 bases). CDR1 MDHEN and CDR2 SYDVKM come from the germline V gene. Trimming removed 6 bases from V and 3 bases from J, with 18 bases in between. CDR3 length: 15 amino acids. As DNA, the CDR3 is TGTGCCAGCAGCCGACCCGGGCTAGCCGACTACGAGCAGTACTTC. Translating gives CASSRPGLADYEQYF.

The V and J genes are TRBV28 and TRBJ1-4, with TRBD1 matching 8 bases. V lost 4 bases, J lost 7 bases, and 8 bases stayed unmatched. The CDR3 is made up of 15 amino acids. CDR1 is MDHEN and CDR2 is SYDVKM in the germline V gene. The CDR3, as DNA: TGTGCCAGCAGTTCAACGACAGGGGAGAGTGAAAAACTGTTTTTT. It specifies CASSSTTGESEKLFF.

The chain links TRBV9 to TRBJ2-7; 13 positions match TRBD2. Looked up from germline, CDR1 is SGDLS and CDR2 is YYNGEE. J gave up 2 bases and V 3 bases, and 8 bases lay outside the gene matches. CDR3 length: 17 amino acids. The CDR3 DNA follows: TGTGCCAGCAGCGAGGGGGCCGGGACTAGCGGGACCTACGAGCAGTACTTC. It specifies CASSEGAGTSGTYEQYF.

The rearrangement uses TRBV19 and TRBJ2-3; D remains ambiguous. Germline V gene lookup returns CDR1 LNHDA and CDR2 SQIVND (reference sequence). The CDR3 is 14 residues long. Trimming removed 3 bases at V and 2 bases at J, with 9 bases between. The CDR3 nucleotides are TGTGCCAGTAGTATTAACAGACCCACAGATACGCAGTATTTT. Residues: CASSINRPTDTQYF.

V and J are TRBV7-3 and TRBJ2-1; 12 bases are a match to TRBD1. CDR3 size: 16 residues. Germline loops: CDR1 SGHTA, CDR2 FQGTGA. V was clipped by 2 bases and J by 6 bases; unmatched bases: 5. CDR3 bases: TGTGCCAGCAGCTTAGGGGACAGGGGGCGCGGCAATGAGCAGTTCTTC. It yields the protein CASSLGDRGRGNEQFF.